This T cell receptor (beta chain) came from a study of beta chain features in type 1 diabetes. A word on this clone: No antigen is known for it.

CDR3 length: 15 amino acids. The germline gives CDR1 SEHNR, CDR2 FQNEAQ (reference sequence). Between the trimmed V and J ends, which lost 3 bases and 0 bases, there was a span of 9 bases. Study observations and caveats: Shorter TCRB CDR3s, moderately but significantly so, were found in Type 1 diabetes patients in all four CD4+ subsets.

The investigators reverse transcribed all of the isolated RNA, so they sequenced expressed TCRB transcripts. The assay was immunoSEQ multiplex PCR, and TCRdb's table has in-frame clones only and misses some. The sample comprises 300,000 to 350,000 clones, 7% to 10% of which are singletons, and roughly 1% rests with the top ten. This TCR came from a man in his thirties or forties with type 1 diabetes. Material: central memory CD4+ T cells from blood. The rearrangement joins TRBV7-9 to TRBJ2-1, with D unresolved. The CDR3 sequence: CASSFVQSSYNEQFF. The CDR3 DNA follows: TGTGCCAGCAGCTTTGTGCAGTCCTCCTACAATGAGCAGTTCTTC.